The 5 T cell receptor beta chains in this list originate from one sample, sequenced in a study of cytomegalovirus exposure and HLA in healthy donors. PCR used 60 Vbeta primers and 13 Jbeta primers. TCRdb's copy holds only in-frame clones and misses some; the assay was immunoSEQ multiplex PCR. The data show 280,000 or so clones, with 80% to 90% seen just once and roughly 2.1% held by the top ten. Input material: PBMCs. The origin of the receptors is a young woman in good health and CMV-seronegative.

In regard to this clone: Different DNA sequences within this sample yield the same CDR3. This chain connects TRBV10-2 to TRBJ2-7; weak D call: TRBD2 (6 bases). The V and J ends lost 0 bases and 0 bases respectively, with 6 bases between them. Germline lookup yields CDR1 WSHSY and CDR2 SAAADI. The length of the CDR3 is 14 residues. As DNA, the CDR3 is TGCGCCAGCAGTGAGTCCGGGGGCTCCTACGAGCAGTACTTC. Translation: CASSESGGSYEQYF.

The chain joins TRBV28 to TRBJ2-1, with TRBD2 matching 9 bases. There are 18 residues in the CDR3. Germline V gene data show CDR1 as MDHEN and CDR2 as SYDVKM. After removal of 3 bases from V and 1 base from J, the junction contained 10 bases not matched to a gene. The CDR3 sequence is CASSFSPGLAGSYNEQFF. CDR3 coding DNA: TGTGCCAGCAGTTTCTCCCCGGGACTAGCCGGATCCTACAATGAGCAGTTCTTC.

The chain has TRBV10-2 and TRBJ1-1, with D possibly being TRBD1 (5 bases). The CDR3 length is 13 residues. Between the trimmed V and J ends, which lost 7 bases and 3 bases, there was a span of 12 bases. Germline V lookup: CDR1 WSHSY, CDR2 SAAADI. The CDR3 coding sequence is TGCGCCAGCACCCCGCCAGGGTACACTGAAGCTTTCTTT. Protein: CASTPPGYTEAFF.

V gene TRBV7-2 combines with J gene TRBJ1-4; perhaps TRBD1 as D (6 bases). Germline CDR1 and CDR2: SGHTA and FQGNSA. This CDR3 spans 16 amino acids. Trimming took 4 bases from V and 4 from J, leaving 16 bases between them. In nucleotides, the CDR3 is TGTGCCAGCAGCTCTTGGTCAGGGGTGGGTAATGAAAAACTGTTTTTT. Translating gives CASSSWSGVGNEKLFF. The full variable domain, rest sourced from reference TRBV7-2 and TRBJ1-4, is GAGVSQSPSNKVTEKGKDVELRCDPISGHTALYWYRQSLGQGLEFLIYFQGNSAPDKSGLPSDRFSAERTGGSVSTLTIQRTQQEDSAVYLCASSSWSGVGNEKLFFGSGTQLSVL.

With regard to this clone: The same CDR3 can be traced to other DNA sequences in this sample. CDR3 loop: CASSIQGANYGYTF. CDR3 in DNA: TGTGCCAGTAGTATCCAGGGGGCGAACTATGGCTACACCTTC. The chain employs TRBV19 and TRBJ1-2; the match to TRBD1 covers 8 bases. CDR1 and CDR2 (germline): LNHDA, SQIVND (reference sequence). The CDR3 extends over 14 amino acids. The V gene end was trimmed by 3 bases and the J gene end by 2 bases; junction bases not matched to a gene: 2.